The next 29 T cell receptor beta chains were all read from a single sample in a study of cytomegalovirus exposure and HLA in healthy donors. PCR was performed using 60 Vbeta and 13 Jbeta primers. Method: immunoSEQ multiplex PCR; TCRdb's copy keeps in-frame clones and lacks some. The sample has 150,000 to 200,000 clones; around four fifths are singletons. The sequenced material came from PBMCs. The receptors were gathered from a man aged 18 to 30 in good health and CMV-seropositive.

V usage is TRBV7-2 and J usage is TRBJ2-3; D not certain. Germline-derived CDR1 and CDR2 are SGHTA and FQGNSA. The CDR3 runs 14 residues. Trimming took 1 base from V and 3 from J, leaving 8 bases between them. Here the CDR3 reads CASSLDASTDTQYF. The CDR3, as DNA: TGTGCCAGCAGCTTAGACGCTAGTACAGATACGCAGTATTTT. Filled out from reference TRBV7-2 and TRBJ2-3, the complete variable domain reads GAGVSQSPSNKVTEKGKDVELRCDPISGHTALYWYRQSLGQGLEFLIYFQGNSAPDKSGLPSDRFSAERTGGSVSTLTIQRTQQEDSAVYLCASSLDASTDTQYFGPGTRLTVL.

The V and J genes are TRBV28 and TRBJ1-1; the D gene is possibly TRBD1 (6 bases). V shed 6 bases and J shed 4 bases, with 12 bases lying between them. The CDR3 spans 13 residues. Germline CDR1 is MDHEN and CDR2 is SYDVKM. The CDR3 spells CASRLNRATEAFF. For the CDR3, the DNA is TGTGCCAGCAGACTAAACAGGGCCACTGAAGCTTTCTTT.

V gene TRBV7-2 combines with J gene TRBJ2-1; 8 bases match TRBD1. The CDR3 has 18 residues. The J segment lost 9 bases and the V segment lost 2 bases, leaving 18 bases of the junction unmatched. CDR1 SGHTA and CDR2 FQGNSA come from the germline V gene. This chain's CDR3 is CASSLQIGTGGKAGEQFF. As DNA, the CDR3 is TGTGCCAGCAGCTTACAGATCGGGACAGGTGGGAAGGCGGGTGAGCAGTTCTTC.

The rearrangement uses TRBV27 and TRBJ2-2, with D possibly being TRBD1 (5 bases). Deletions cut 0 bases from V and 1 base from J, with 15 bases between. Germline V gene sequence: CDR1 MNHEY, CDR2 SMNVEV (reference sequence). The CDR3 covers 18 residues. DNA for the CDR3: TGTGCCAGCAGTTTATCCCCCATCCCCACAGGGAACACCGGGGAGCTGTTTTTT. It is translated as CASSLSPIPTGNTGELFF.

A single count supports this clone. The same CDR3 arises from other DNA sequences in this sample as well. V gene TRBV11-2 combines with J gene TRBJ2-1; D gene uncertain. The CDR3 contains 14 residues. V was cut by 1 base and J by 3 bases, with 7 bases left in between. The germline V gene has CDR1 SGHAT and CDR2 FQNNGV. The CDR3 DNA sequence: TGTGCCAGCAGCTTAGGGTCGAGCTACAATGAGCAGTTCTTC. It encodes CASSLGSSYNEQFF.

The chain uses TRBV28 and TRBJ1-4; D is unclear. V lost 2 bases, J lost 6 bases, and 4 bases lay in between. The CDR3 runs 12 residues. From germline, CDR1 is MDHEN and CDR2 SYDVKM. DNA of the CDR3: TGTGCCAGCAGTTTACAGGATGAAAAACTGTTTTTT. Amino acids: CASSLQDEKLFF.

The gene calls are TRBV13 and TRBJ1-1; 10 bases align to TRBD1. Germline trimming cut 7 bases from V and 8 bases from J; bases unmatched to any gene: 4. CDR3 length equals 12 residues. CDR1 PRHDT and CDR2 FYEKMQ come from the germline V gene (reference sequence). CDR3 loop: CASTQGQGEAFF. In DNA, the CDR3 is TGTGCCAGCACACAGGGACAGGGGGAAGCTTTCTTT.

Turning to this clone: This sample includes further DNA sequences coding for the same CDR3. The gene calls are TRBV7-6 and TRBJ2-5; a possible D gene is TRBD2 (6 bases). CDR3 length: 12 amino acids. Trimming shortened V by 3 bases and J by 7 bases, and 9 bases separated the two germline ends. CDR1 is SGHVS, CDR2 FNYEAQ, per germline. The CDR3 DNA is TGTGCCAGCAGCTTTGCCGGGGGGACCCAGTACTTC. Translated, it gives CASSFAGGTQYF.

The chain uses TRBV19 and TRBJ2-5, with D possibly matching TRBD1 (6 bases). CDR3 size: 14 residues. Trimming left V 4 bases short and J 0 bases short, with 9 bases between. CDR1 LNHDA and CDR2 SQIVND come from the germline V gene (reference sequence). The CDR3 DNA reads as TGTGCCAGTAGTAGGGACAACTACCAAGAGACCCAGTACTTC. It codes for CASSRDNYQETQYF.

The genes are TRBV6-1 and TRBJ1-2; no clear D gene. Between the trimmed V and J ends, which lost 4 bases and 7 bases, there was a span of 10 bases. The germline CDR1 and CDR2 sequences are MNHNS and SASEGT. The CDR3 is made up of 12 amino acids. CDR3 bases: TGTGCCAGCAGTGGTTATGCAGGTGGCTACACCTTC. This translates into CASSGYAGGYTF.

This clone turned up a few times. Without the conserved terminal phenylalanine or tryptophan, this CDR3 likely stems from a read error. The rearrangement uses TRBV6-5 and TRBJ1-6; TRBD1 is a possible D gene (5 bases). Trimming took off 4 bases at V and 10 bases at J, with 17 bases between the two ends. The CDR3 has 15 amino acids. The germline CDR1 and CDR2 sequences are MNHEY and SVGAGI. CDR3 nucleotides: TGTGCCAGCAGTTTATCAGGGCCCCAGAACTCACCCCTCCACCTT. Protein: CASSLSGPQNSPLHL.

The chain couples TRBV6-1 to TRBJ1-5, with 7 bases fitting TRBD1. The germline gives CDR1 MNHNS, CDR2 SASEGT. The V gene end was trimmed by 2 bases and the J gene end by 5 bases; junction bases not matched to a gene: 9. The CDR3 consists of 16 residues. This CDR3 reads CASSELRGQGDQPQHF. CDR3 nucleotide sequence: TGTGCCAGCAGTGAATTGAGGGGGCAGGGTGATCAGCCCCAGCATTTT.

V is TRBV4-1 and J is TRBJ1-2, with D perhaps matching TRBD1 (5 bases). The germline CDR1 and CDR2 sequences are MGHRA and YSYEKL. Trimming removed 1 base at V and 4 bases at J, with 19 bases between. This CDR3 is 17 amino acids long. CDR3 sequence (DNA): TGCGCCAGCAGCCAAGTTGGGATCCGATGGGGCGGCTATGGCTACACCTTC. Its protein product is CASSQVGIRWGGYGYTF.

The genes are TRBV9 and TRBJ1-4, with unresolved D. Germline V gives CDR1 SGDLS, CDR2 YYNGEE. V lost 1 base to trimming and J lost 3 bases, with 10 bases between them. This CDR3 is 15 amino acids long. The CDR3 here is CASSVYGSPNEKLFF. Here the CDR3 DNA reads TGTGCCAGCAGCGTATACGGGTCACCTAATGAAAAACTGTTTTTT.

The chain recombines TRBV9 with TRBJ1-1; TRBD1 is a possible D gene (5 bases). In germline, CDR1 is SGDLS, CDR2 YYNGEE. CDR3 length: 14 amino acids. The V and J ends lost 0 bases and 5 bases respectively, with 11 bases between them. Here the CDR3 reads CASSVEGRGTEAFF. The CDR3 nucleotides read TGTGCCAGCAGCGTAGAAGGTAGGGGAACTGAAGCTTTCTTT.

Comments on this clone: This same CDR3 is encoded by further DNA sequences in the sample. The chain joins TRBV10-3 to TRBJ2-3; D possibly corresponds to TRBD2 (6 bases). The V end lost 2 bases, the J end lost 0 bases, and 6 bases lay between the germline ends. Germline V gene sequence: CDR1 ENHRY, CDR2 SYGVKD. The CDR3 runs to 14 residues. The CDR3 loop reads CAISEGGSTDTQYF. The DNA of the CDR3 is TGTGCCATCAGTGAGGGGGGGAGCACAGATACGCAGTATTTT.

Turning to this clone: Because the CDR3 is missing its conserved closing phenylalanine or tryptophan, this is likely a read error. The chain carries TRBV28 and TRBJ1-6; D perhaps matches TRBD1 (5 bases). The V and J ends lost 2 bases and 15 bases respectively, with 14 bases between them. There are 13 residues in the CDR3. Per germline, CDR1 MDHEN and CDR2 SYDVKM. The CDR3 coding sequence is TGTGCCAGCAGTTTAGCGGGGGAGGTAAGCCTCCACCTT. The encoded protein is CASSLAGEVSLHL.

The chain carries TRBV28 and TRBJ1-2, with 7 bases identical to TRBD1. Germline V lookup: CDR1 MDHEN, CDR2 SYDVKM. This CDR3 has 13 amino acids. Trimming removed 7 bases from V and 5 bases from J; junction bases left unmatched: 7. The CDR3 coding sequence is TGTGCCAGCACCATTGGGACAGCTTATGGCTACACCTTC. Amino acid sequence: CASTIGTAYGYTF.

The chain joins TRBV19 to TRBJ2-7; D possibly corresponds to TRBD1 (5 bases). The CDR3 contains 14 residues. Germline V lookup: CDR1 LNHDA, CDR2 SQIVND (reference sequence). Trimming pared 5 bases from V and 2 bases from J, leaving 13 bases between. The CDR3 DNA reads as TGTGCCAGTAGTCCGGGTTGGGGCCCCTACGAGCAGTACTTC. Protein product: CASSPGWGPYEQYF.

This chain connects TRBV19 to TRBJ1-3, with D perhaps matching TRBD1 (5 bases). The CDR3 runs to 16 residues. The V end was cut by 4 bases, the J end by 0 bases, with 13 bases between. From germline, CDR1 is LNHDA and CDR2 SQIVND (reference sequence). CDR3 DNA sequence: TGTGCCAGTAGTACATGGGGACTGAGCTCTGGAAACACCATATATTTT. As protein: CASSTWGLSSGNTIYF.

This clone was counted once. The chain recombines TRBV4-1 with TRBJ2-7; 11 nucleotides match TRBD1. This CDR3 contains 14 residues. The V segment lost 4 bases and the J segment 6 bases; nucleotides outside the gene matches: 5. CDR1 and CDR2 from the germline V gene are MGHRA and YSYEKL. CDR3 sequence reads: CASSRTGTGGEQYF. CDR3 in DNA: TGCGCCAGCAGCCGTACTGGGACAGGGGGCGAGCAGTACTTC.

The V call is TRBV2, the J call TRBJ1-4; TRBD1 matches at 7 bases. From germline, CDR1 is SNHLY and CDR2 FYNNEI. V was clipped by 3 bases and J by 0 bases; unmatched bases: 16. The CDR3 totals 20 residues. The CDR3 coding sequence is TGTGCCAGCAGTGAGGGCCACGGGACAGATTTAGTTGCAACTAATGAAAAACTGTTTTTT. Protein: CASSEGHGTDLVATNEKLFF.

This chain uses TRBV6-4 with TRBJ1-5; possibly TRBD1 for D (5 bases). The V gene lost 5 bases and the J gene lost 5 bases, with 16 bases spanning the gap. The CDR3 length is 15 residues. CDR1 and CDR2 from the germline V gene are MRHNA and SNTAGT. CDR3: CASSCRASRDQPQHF. The CDR3 DNA follows: TGTGCCAGCAGTTGCAGGGCCAGCCGAGATCAGCCCCAGCATTTT.

The J gene is TRBJ2-7, the V gene TRBV5-1, with TRBD1 matching 7 bases. Germline CDR1 and CDR2: SGHRS and YFSETQ. The CDR3 covers 14 residues. J was trimmed by 6 bases and V by 0 bases; bases with no gene match: 6. The CDR3 region is CASSLGQGVSEQYF. The CDR3 nucleotides are TGCGCCAGCAGCTTGGGACAGGGAGTCTCCGAGCAGTACTTC.

V gene TRBV7-2 combines with J gene TRBJ1-2, with 7 nucleotides matching TRBD1. Germline V CDR1 and CDR2: SGHTA, FQGNSA. This CDR3 comprises 15 residues. V was clipped by 3 bases and J by 2 bases; unmatched bases: 6. Here the CDR3 reads CASSFDRTGNYGYTF. In DNA, the CDR3 is TGTGCCAGCAGCTTCGACAGGACAGGAAACTATGGCTACACCTTC.

This chain links TRBV27 with TRBJ1-2, with 7 bases that match TRBD1. J gave up 3 bases and V 6 bases, and 7 bases lay outside the gene matches. Germline loops: CDR1 MNHEY, CDR2 SMNVEV (reference sequence). The CDR3 is 14 residues long. The CDR3 region is CASSPAGGDYGYTF. The CDR3 DNA is TGTGCCAGCAGCCCGGCAGGGGGTGACTATGGCTACACCTTC.

The genes are TRBV4-1 and TRBJ2-1, with TRBD1 identical over 11 bases. The CDR3 is 16 amino acids. V lost 1 base and J lost 10; bases outside the gene matches: 9. From germline, CDR1 is MGHRA and CDR2 YSYEKL. The CDR3 DNA is TGCGCCAGCAGCCAAGCCGGACAGGGGGCTTTAGTGGAGCAGTTCTTC. Protein sequence: CASSQAGQGALVEQFF.

This chain uses TRBV6-5 with TRBJ2-7, with 10 bases fitting TRBD2. The CDR3 covers 14 residues. The ends lost 6 bases at V and 7 bases at J; junction bases unmatched: 9. Germline V gene lookup returns CDR1 MNHEY and CDR2 SVGAGI. The CDR3 is CASRSLAGAGEQYF. In nucleotides, the CDR3 is TGTGCCAGCAGATCCCTAGCGGGAGCGGGTGAGCAGTACTTC.

This clone was seen only a few times. The chain links TRBV28 to TRBJ2-1, with TRBD2 identical over 8 bases. With 4 bases clipped from V and 4 bases from J, the junction kept 21 bases outside the gene matches. Germline V CDR1 and CDR2: MDHEN, SYDVKM. There are 20 residues in the CDR3. CDR3 in amino acids: CASSYPGPPILAEFYNEQFF. The CDR3, as DNA: TGTGCCAGCAGTTACCCAGGACCCCCCATACTAGCGGAATTTTACAATGAGCAGTTCTTC.